This is a list of T cell receptor beta chains from one sample in a study of CD8 T cells in Susac syndrome. TCRdb reprocessed the immunoSEQ multiplex PCR reads via MiXCR and lists one record per CDR3 protein. The sample consists of 170,000 or so distinct CDR3 sequences, approximately 93% of them appearing once. Sequencing input: CD4+ T cells from PBMCs. These receptors were obtained from a human donor with multiple sclerosis. Both conserved end residues are part of each CDR3. Each record gives: CDR3 length, J gene, V gene, D gene, clone size, CDR3 protein, CDR3 DNA. The D gene is left open where the match is weak. Part of the rows lack a size; the others show once, few, many or a class for expanded clones.

14 TRBJ2-7 TRBV2 TRBD1 - CASVVRTGSYEQYF TGTGCCAGCGTTGTGAGGACAGGGTCGTACGAGCAGTACTTC
18 TRBJ2-6 TRBV5-1 - once CASSWMGVVLSGANVLTF TGCGCCAGCAGCTGGATGGGGGTGGTCCTCTCTGGGGCCAACGTCCTGACTTTC
15 TRBJ1-5 TRBV12-3/TRBV12-4 - - CASSHLGLSNQPQHF TGTGCCAGCAGTCACTTGGGACTTAGCAATCAGCCCCAGCATTTT
16 TRBJ2-5 TRBV6-5 - - CASSYVGTRYQETQYF TGTGCCAGCAGTTACGTCGGGACTCGGTACCAAGAGACCCAGTACTTC
14 TRBJ2-1 TRBV28 TRBD2 - CASLNREDLNEQFF TGTGCCAGCCTAAACCGGGAGGACCTAAATGAGCAGTTCTTC
15 TRBJ1-1 TRBV7-2 TRBD1 - CASSFEQGARTEAFF TGTGCCAGCAGCTTTGAACAGGGGGCGAGGACTGAAGCTTTCTTT
12 TRBJ1-2 TRBV6-5 - - CASSYSGNGYTF TGTGCCAGCAGTTATAGTGGTAATGGCTACACCTTC
11 TRBJ1-1 TRBV19 - - CASSIQTEAFF TGTGCCAGTAGTATACAGACTGAAGCTTTCTTT
12 TRBJ1-1 TRBV20-1 - - CSASRQNTEAFF TGCAGTGCTAGTCGTCAGAACACTGAAGCTTTCTTT
14 TRBJ2-3 TRBV5-6 TRBD2 once CASSSQRGGDTQYF TGTGCCAGCAGCTCTCAACGGGGGGGAGATACGCAGTATTTT
18 TRBJ2-1 TRBV10-3 TRBD2 - CAISESTFTSGSRNEQFF TGTGCCATCAGTGAGTCGACGTTCACTAGCGGGAGTAGGAATGAGCAGTTCTTC
11 TRBJ2-1 TRBV3-1 - - CASSQESEQFF TGTGCCAGCAGCCAAGAGAGTGAGCAGTTCTTC
11 TRBJ2-7 TRBV30 - - CAWTGVNEQYF TGTGCCTGGACAGGGGTTAACGAGCAGTACTTC
13 TRBJ2-7 TRBV14 - - CASSQDQIYEQYF TGTGCCAGCAGCCAAGATCAGATCTACGAGCAGTACTTC
17 TRBJ2-2 TRBV12-3/TRBV12-4 TRBD2 once CASSGGAGGPRTGELFF TGTGCCAGCAGCGGCGGAGCGGGGGGGCCGAGAACCGGGGAGCTGTTTTTT
14 TRBJ2-3 TRBV12-3/TRBV12-4 - once CASSEGGGGDTQYF TGTGCCAGCAGCGAAGGGGGGGGAGGGGATACGCAGTATTTT
12 TRBJ1-5 TRBV20-1 - - CSASRPLVPQHF TGCAGTGCTAGCAGGCCGTTGGTGCCCCAGCATTTT
15 TRBJ2-7 TRBV7-3 TRBD2 once CASSSSSGAPYEQYF TGTGCCAGCAGTTCTTCTAGCGGGGCCCCCTACGAGCAGTACTTC
12 TRBJ2-7 TRBV28 - - CASSYLTYEQYF TGTGCCAGCAGTTACCTCACCTACGAGCAGTACTTC
17 TRBJ1-5 TRBV7-2 - - CASSLGALGYSNQPQHF TGTGCCAGCAGCTTAGGGGCTCTGGGTTATAGCAATCAGCCCCAGCATTTT
14 TRBJ1-1 TRBV5-4 - - CASSLEFGGEVAFF TGTGCCAGCAGCTTGGAATTCGGGGGGGAGGTAGCTTTCTTT
13 TRBJ2-3 TRBV12-3/TRBV12-4 - once CASLGSSTDTQYF TGTGCCTCCCTGGGCAGCAGCACAGATACGCAGTATTTT